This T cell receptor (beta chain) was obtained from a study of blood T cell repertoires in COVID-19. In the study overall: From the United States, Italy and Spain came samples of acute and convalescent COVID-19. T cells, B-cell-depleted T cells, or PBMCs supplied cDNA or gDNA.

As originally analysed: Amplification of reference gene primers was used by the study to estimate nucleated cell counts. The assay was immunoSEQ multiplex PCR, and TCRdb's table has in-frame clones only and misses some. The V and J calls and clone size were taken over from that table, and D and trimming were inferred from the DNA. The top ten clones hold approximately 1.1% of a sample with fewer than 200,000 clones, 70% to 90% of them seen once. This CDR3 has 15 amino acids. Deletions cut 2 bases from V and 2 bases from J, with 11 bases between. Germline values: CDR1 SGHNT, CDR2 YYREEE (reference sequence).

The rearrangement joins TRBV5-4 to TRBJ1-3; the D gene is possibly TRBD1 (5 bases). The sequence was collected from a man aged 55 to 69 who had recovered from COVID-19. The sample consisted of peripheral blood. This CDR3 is CASSFSQGPGNTIYF. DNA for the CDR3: TGTGCCAGCAGCTTTAGTCAGGGCCCTGGAAACACCATATATTTT.